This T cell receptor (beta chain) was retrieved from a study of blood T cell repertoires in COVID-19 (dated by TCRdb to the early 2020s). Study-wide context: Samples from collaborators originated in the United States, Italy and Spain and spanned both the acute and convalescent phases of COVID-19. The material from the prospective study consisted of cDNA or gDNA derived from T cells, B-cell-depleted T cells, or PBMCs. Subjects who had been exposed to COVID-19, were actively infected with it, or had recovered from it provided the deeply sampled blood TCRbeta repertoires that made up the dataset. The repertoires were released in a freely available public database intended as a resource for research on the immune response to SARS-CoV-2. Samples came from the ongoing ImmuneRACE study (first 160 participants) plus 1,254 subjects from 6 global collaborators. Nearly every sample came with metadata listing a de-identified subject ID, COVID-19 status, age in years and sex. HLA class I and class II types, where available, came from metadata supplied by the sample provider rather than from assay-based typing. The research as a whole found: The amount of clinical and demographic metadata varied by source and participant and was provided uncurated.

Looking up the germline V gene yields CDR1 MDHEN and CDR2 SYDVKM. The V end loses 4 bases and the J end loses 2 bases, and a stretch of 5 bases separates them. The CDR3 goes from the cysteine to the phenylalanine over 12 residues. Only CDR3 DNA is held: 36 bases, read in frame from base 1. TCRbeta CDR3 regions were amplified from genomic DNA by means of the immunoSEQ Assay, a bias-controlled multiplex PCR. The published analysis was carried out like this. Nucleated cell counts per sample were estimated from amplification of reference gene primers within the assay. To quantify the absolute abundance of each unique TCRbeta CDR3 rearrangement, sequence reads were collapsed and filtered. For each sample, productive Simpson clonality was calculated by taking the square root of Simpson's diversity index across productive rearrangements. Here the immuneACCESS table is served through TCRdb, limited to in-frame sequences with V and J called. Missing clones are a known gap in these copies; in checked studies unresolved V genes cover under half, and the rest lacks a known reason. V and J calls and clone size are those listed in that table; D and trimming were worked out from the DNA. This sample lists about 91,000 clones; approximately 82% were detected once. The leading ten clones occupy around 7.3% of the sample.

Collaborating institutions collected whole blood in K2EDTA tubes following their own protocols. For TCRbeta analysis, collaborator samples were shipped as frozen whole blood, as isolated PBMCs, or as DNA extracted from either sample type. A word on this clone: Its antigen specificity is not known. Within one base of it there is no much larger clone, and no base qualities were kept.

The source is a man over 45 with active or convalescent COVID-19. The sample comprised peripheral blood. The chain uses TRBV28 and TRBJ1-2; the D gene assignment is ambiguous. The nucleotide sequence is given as TGTGCCAGCAGTTCTACCAACTATGGCTACACCTTC. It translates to CASSSTNYGYTF.